This is a list of T cell receptor beta chains from one sample in a study of OX40 agonist ivuxolimab in advanced cancers. Profiling relied on immunoSEQ multiplex PCR, and the TCRdb table lists in-frame clones only, not all of them. The table has roughly 73,000 clones, roughly 80% seen once. The material was CD4+ or CD8+ T cells sorted from blood, obtained in a trial of the OX40 agonist ivuxolimab. The source is an adult with an advanced solid tumor such as melanoma, head and neck, liver or kidney cancer. Each CDR3 is given with its conserved first and last residue. Each record gives: V gene, clone size, J gene, D gene, CDR3 protein, CDR3 DNA. A D gene is named only where the DNA matches it firmly. Expanded clones get a size class; other rows say once, few or many, or leave the size out.

>TRBV18|-|TRBJ1-3|TRBD1
CASSPDRRNTIYF
TGTGCCAGCTCACCGGACAGGCGAAACACCATATATTTT
>TRBV11-2|-|TRBJ1-2|TRBD1
CASSLTTGGYGYTF
TGTGCCAGCAGCTTAACCACAGGGGGCTATGGCTACACCTTC
>TRBV6-1|-|TRBJ2-3|-
CASSLEGNPDTQYF
TGTGCCAGCAGTTTGGAGGGGAACCCAGATACGCAGTATTTT
>TRBV29-1|few|TRBJ2-6|TRBD1
CSVRGDRGPSGANVLTF
TGCAGCGTGAGGGGGGACAGGGGTCCCTCTGGGGCCAACGTCCTGACTTTC
>TRBV4-1|once|TRBJ2-7|-
CASSQEESHSYEQYF
TGCGCCAGCAGCCAAGAAGAGTCCCACTCCTACGAGCAGTACTTC
>TRBV18|-|TRBJ1-3|-
CASSRDDLRTRGNTIYF
TGTGCCAGCTCACGGGACGACCTGAGGACGCGCGGAAACACCATATATTTT
>TRBV6-5|few|TRBJ1-2|TRBD1
CASSYSRDSLKPRTF
TGTGCCAGCAGTTACTCCCGGGACAGTCTTAAGCCGCGGACCTTC
>TRBV5-4|-|TRBJ1-3|TRBD1
CASSLGTAGNTIYF
TGTGCCAGCAGCCTAGGGACAGCGGGAAACACCATATATTTT
>TRBV30|few|TRBJ1-4|-
CAWSGGEKLFF
TGTGCCTGGAGTGGCGGGGAAAAACTGTTTTTT
>TRBV27|-|TRBJ1-1|-
CASSLDPPPGLRTEAFF
TGTGCCAGCAGTTTAGATCCTCCGCCCGGGCTGAGGACTGAAGCTTTCTTT
>TRBV30|-|TRBJ2-7|-
CAWSGDLVRAYEQYF
TGTGCCTGGAGTGGCGATTTGGTTCGGGCCTACGAGCAGTACTTC
>TRBV12-5|-|TRBJ1-2|-
CASGLGQIYGYTF
TGTGCTAGTGGTTTGGGACAGATCTATGGCTACACCTTC
>TRBV7-2|-|TRBJ1-3|-
CAIKQGGGNTIYF
TGTGCCATCAAACAGGGTGGGGGAAACACCATATATTTT
>TRBV2|-|TRBJ1-1|TRBD1
CASRGQGAVDTEAFF
TGTGCCAGCCGGGGACAGGGGGCGGTGGACACTGAAGCTTTCTTT
>TRBV5-1|-|TRBJ1-4|-
CASSFLGASNEKLFF
TGCGCCAGCAGCTTCTTAGGAGCTTCTAATGAAAAACTGTTTTTT
>TRBV18|-|TRBJ2-5|TRBD2
CASSTKGSGETQYF
TGTGCCAGCTCGACGAAGGGTAGCGGGGAGACCCAGTACTTC
>TRBV28|once|TRBJ1-2|TRBD1
CASSTTGGGYTF
TGTGCCAGCAGTACAACAGGGGGAGGCTACACCTTC
>TRBV9|-|TRBJ2-3|TRBD1
CASSAKTGVSTDTQYF
TGTGCCAGCAGCGCCAAGACAGGGGTTAGCACAGATACGCAGTATTTT
>TRBV2|-|TRBJ2-3|TRBD1
CASSEGGLVSTQYF
TGTGCCAGCAGCGAAGGGGGCTTGGTTTCTACGCAGTATTTT
>TRBV5-4|-|TRBJ1-1|-
CASSARGMNTEAFF
TGTGCCAGCAGCGCAAGAGGGATGAACACTGAAGCTTTCTTT
>TRBV7-8|-|TRBJ2-5|TRBD1
CASSPGTVNQETQYF
TGTGCCAGCAGCCCAGGGACAGTCAATCAAGAGACCCAGTACTTC
>TRBV7-6|once|TRBJ2-3|-
CASTPRGLFDTQYF
TGTGCCAGCACTCCTCGGGGGTTATTTGATACGCAGTATTTT
>TRBV28|-|TRBJ2-7|-
CASSLGRGRYEQYF
TGTGCCAGCAGTTTAGGGCGGGGGCGCTACGAGCAGTACTTC
>TRBV9|-|TRBJ2-1|TRBD2
CASSARTSGGANEQFF
TGTGCCAGCAGCGCCCGGACTAGCGGGGGGGCCAATGAGCAGTTCTTC
>TRBV5-1|-|TRBJ1-1|-
CASSLDVGVTEAFF
TGCGCCAGCAGCTTGGACGTGGGGGTGACTGAAGCTTTCTTT
>TRBV14|-|TRBJ2-2|TRBD2
CASSQRGANTGELFF
TGTGCCAGCAGCCAACGGGGGGCGAACACCGGGGAGCTGTTTTTT
>TRBV6-5|-|TRBJ2-5|TRBD1
CASSSTGTGETQYF
TGTGCCAGCAGCTCGACAGGGACCGGAGAGACCCAGTACTTC
>TRBV6-5|once|TRBJ2-7|TRBD1
CASSGQGGPYEQYF
TGTGCCAGCAGTGGACAGGGAGGCCCCTACGAGCAGTACTTC
>TRBV27|-|TRBJ2-1|-
CASSIRDNSYNEQFF
TGTGCCAGCAGTATTCGGGACAACTCCTACAATGAGCAGTTCTTC
>TRBV28|-|TRBJ1-5|TRBD1
CASQGGLSNQPQHF
TGTGCCAGCCAGGGGGGGCTCAGCAATCAGCCCCAGCATTTT
>TRBV13|-|TRBJ1-2|TRBD1
CASRETGVDGYTF
TGTGCCAGCAGGGAGACAGGGGTCGATGGCTACACCTTC
>TRBV7-9|-|TRBJ2-6|TRBD1
CAIPSGQALRRGTNVLTF
TGTGCCATCCCGTCGGGACAGGCCCTACGTCGGGGGACCAACGTCCTGACTTTC
>TRBV5-1|-|TRBJ1-1|-
CASSSQQAMNTEAFF
TGCGCCAGCAGCTCGCAACAGGCCATGAACACTGAAGCTTTCTTT
>TRBV2|-|TRBJ2-7|-
CASRQGSYEQYF
TGTGCCAGCAGACAAGGCTCCTACGAGCAGTACTTC
>TRBV14|-|TRBJ2-7|-
CASSQFRGAYEQYF
TGTGCCAGCAGCCAATTTAGAGGGGCCTACGAGCAGTACTTC
>TRBV28|once|TRBJ1-1|-
CASSLWGGMGTEAFF
TGTGCCAGCAGTTTATGGGGCGGGATGGGCACTGAAGCTTTCTTT
>TRBV28|-|TRBJ1-1|TRBD1
CASSSTRRTGRNTEAFF
TGTGCCAGCAGTTCCACAAGGCGGACAGGACGGAACACTGAAGCTTTCTTT
>TRBV4-2|-|TRBJ2-5|TRBD2
CASSQAPTPSGKETQYF
TGTGCCAGCAGCCAGGCGCCTACTCCTAGCGGGAAAGAGACCCAGTACTTC
>TRBV18|-|TRBJ1-2|-
CATSQEYGYTF
TGTGCTACCTCACAGGAGTATGGCTACACCTTC
>TRBV6-6|few|TRBJ2-5|TRBD2
CASMYSSGGEETQYF
TGTGCCAGCATGTATAGTAGCGGGGGGGAAGAGACCCAGTACTTC
>TRBV7-2|-|TRBJ1-6|-
CASSLSGGNSPLHF
TGTGCCAGCAGCTTATCCGGCGGTAATTCACCCCTCCACTTT
>TRBV2|-|TRBJ2-2|TRBD1
CASILGQGVPGELFF
TGTGCCAGCATCCTGGGACAGGGGGTTCCCGGGGAGCTGTTTTTT
>TRBV9|-|TRBJ2-7|-
CASSVGLSRVTSEQYF
TGTGCCAGCAGCGTAGGGCTCTCCAGGGTGACCTCCGAGCAGTACTTC
>TRBV10-1|-|TRBJ2-7|TRBD1
CASIRDRVHEQYF
TGCGCCAGCATAAGAGACAGGGTTCACGAGCAGTACTTC
>TRBV5-1|-|TRBJ1-5|-
CASRESYSNQPQHF
TGCGCCAGCAGGGAGAGTTATAGCAATCAGCCCCAGCATTTT
>TRBV5-1|-|TRBJ2-1|TRBD2
CASSSSGVSSYNEQFF
TGCGCCAGCAGCTCAAGCGGGGTGAGCTCCTACAATGAGCAGTTCTTC
>TRBV27|-|TRBJ2-7|-
CASSRLSSGYEQYF
TGTGCCAGCAGCCGTCTAAGCTCAGGTTACGAGCAGTACTTC
>TRBV5-5|-|TRBJ1-3|-
CASSLRSNSGNTIYF
TGTGCCAGCAGCTTGCGCAGCAACTCTGGAAACACCATATATTTT
>TRBV19|-|TRBJ1-2|-
CASSIEDYANYGYTF
TGTGCCAGTAGTATCGAGGACTACGCTAACTATGGCTACACCTTC
>TRBV6-1|-|TRBJ1-2|TRBD1
CASSNPTGASYGYTF
TGTGCCAGCAGTAACCCAACAGGGGCGTCATATGGCTACACCTTC
>TRBV11-3|-|TRBJ1-3|-
CASSLDGGAGNTIYF
TGTGCCAGCAGCTTAGATGGAGGAGCTGGAAACACCATATATTTT